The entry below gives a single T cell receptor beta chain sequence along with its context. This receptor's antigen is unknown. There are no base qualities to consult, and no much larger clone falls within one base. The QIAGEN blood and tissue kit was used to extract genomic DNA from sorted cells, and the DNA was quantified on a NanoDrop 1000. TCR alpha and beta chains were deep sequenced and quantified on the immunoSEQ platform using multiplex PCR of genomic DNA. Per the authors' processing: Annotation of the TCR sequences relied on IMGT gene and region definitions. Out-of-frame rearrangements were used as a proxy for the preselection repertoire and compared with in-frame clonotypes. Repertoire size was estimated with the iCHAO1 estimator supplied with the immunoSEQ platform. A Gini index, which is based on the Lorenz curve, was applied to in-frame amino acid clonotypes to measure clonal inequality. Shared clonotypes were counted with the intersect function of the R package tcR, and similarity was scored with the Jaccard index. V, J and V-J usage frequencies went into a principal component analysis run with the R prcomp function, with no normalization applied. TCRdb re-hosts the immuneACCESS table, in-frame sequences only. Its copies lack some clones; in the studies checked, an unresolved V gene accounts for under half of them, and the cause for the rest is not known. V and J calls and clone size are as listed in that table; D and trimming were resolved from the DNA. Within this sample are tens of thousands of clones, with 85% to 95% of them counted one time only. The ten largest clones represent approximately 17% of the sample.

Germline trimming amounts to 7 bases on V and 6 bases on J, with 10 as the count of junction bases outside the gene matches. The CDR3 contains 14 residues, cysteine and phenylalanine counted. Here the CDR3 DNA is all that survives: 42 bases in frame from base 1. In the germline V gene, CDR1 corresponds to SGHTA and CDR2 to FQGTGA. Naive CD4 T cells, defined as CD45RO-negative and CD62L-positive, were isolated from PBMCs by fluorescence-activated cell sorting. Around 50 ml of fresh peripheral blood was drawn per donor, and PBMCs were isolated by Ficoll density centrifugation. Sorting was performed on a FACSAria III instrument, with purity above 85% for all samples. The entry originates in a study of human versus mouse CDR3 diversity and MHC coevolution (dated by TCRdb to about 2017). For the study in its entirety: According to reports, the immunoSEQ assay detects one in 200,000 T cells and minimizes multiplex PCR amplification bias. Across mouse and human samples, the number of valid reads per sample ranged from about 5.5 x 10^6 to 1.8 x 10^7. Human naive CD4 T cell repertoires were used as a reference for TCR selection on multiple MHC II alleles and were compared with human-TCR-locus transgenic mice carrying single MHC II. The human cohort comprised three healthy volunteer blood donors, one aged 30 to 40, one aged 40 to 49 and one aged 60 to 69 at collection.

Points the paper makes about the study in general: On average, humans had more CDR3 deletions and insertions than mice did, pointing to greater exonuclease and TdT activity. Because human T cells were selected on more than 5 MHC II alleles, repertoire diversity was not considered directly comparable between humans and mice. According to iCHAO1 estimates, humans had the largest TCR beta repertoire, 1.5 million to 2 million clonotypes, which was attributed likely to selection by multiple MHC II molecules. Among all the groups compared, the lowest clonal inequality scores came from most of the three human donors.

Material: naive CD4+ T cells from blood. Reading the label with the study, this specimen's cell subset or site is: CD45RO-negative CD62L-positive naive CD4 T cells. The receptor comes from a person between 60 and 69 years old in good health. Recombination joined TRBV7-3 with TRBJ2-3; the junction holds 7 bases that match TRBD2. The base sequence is TGTGCCAGCACCCCGGGCGGGGGTGGTGATACGCAGTATTTT. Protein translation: CASTPGGGGDTQYF.